This TCR beta chain derives from a study of blood T cell repertoires in COVID-19. Across the whole study: There were acute and convalescent COVID-19 samples, and they came from the United States, Italy and Spain. T cells, B-cell-depleted T cells, or PBMCs provided the cDNA or gDNA that served as material.

In the original workflow: Amplification from reference gene primers served as the basis for estimated nucleated cell counts. Using immunoSEQ multiplex PCR, the repertoire was profiled, and TCRdb retains in-frame clones only, with some absent. The V and J calls and the clone size are those of that table, but D and trimming were determined from the DNA. The table includes around 170,000 clones, around 86% detected once. The V and J ends lost 2 bases and 4 bases, in that order; junction bases with no gene match: 12. The CDR3 has 19 residues. CDR1 is SGHRS and CDR2 is YFSETQ in the germline V gene. Sequenced input: peripheral blood. This clonotype was sampled from a man between 65 and 85 years old who had recovered from COVID-19. The chain carries TRBV5-1 and TRBJ2-1, with TRBD2 identical over 13 bases. The CDR3 DNA follows: TGCGCCAGCAGCTTCCAGGGACTAGCGGGGACGGGGGGATACAATGAGCAGTTCTTC. Protein product: CASSFQGLAGTGGYNEQFF.